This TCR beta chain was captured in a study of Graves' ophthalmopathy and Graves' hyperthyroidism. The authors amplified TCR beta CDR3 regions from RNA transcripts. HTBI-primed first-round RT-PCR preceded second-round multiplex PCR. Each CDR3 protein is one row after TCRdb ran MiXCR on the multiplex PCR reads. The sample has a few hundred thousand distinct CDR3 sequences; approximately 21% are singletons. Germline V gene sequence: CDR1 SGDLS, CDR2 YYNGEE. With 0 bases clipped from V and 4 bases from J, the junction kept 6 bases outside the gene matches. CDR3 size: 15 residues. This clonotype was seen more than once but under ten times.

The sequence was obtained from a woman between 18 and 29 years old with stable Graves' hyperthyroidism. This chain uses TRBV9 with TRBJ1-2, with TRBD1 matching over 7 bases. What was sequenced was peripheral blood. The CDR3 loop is CASSVDDRAGYGYTF. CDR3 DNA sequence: TGTGCCAGCAGCGTAGACGACAGGGCCGGCTATGGCTACACCTTC.